This T cell receptor beta chain was captured by sequencing in a study of control samples from healthy donors and cancer patients. Germline CDR1 and CDR2: SGHRS and YFSETQ. CDR3 length: 15 amino acids. V shed 0 bases and J shed 0 bases, with 6 bases lying between them. Clones were sequenced by immunoSEQ multiplex PCR, and TCRdb holds only the in-frame ones, with some missing. Of approximately 160,000 clones listed, more than 90% are singletons. The gene calls are TRBV5-1 and TRBJ2-2; D uncertain. The sequenced material came from blood. The clonotype originates from a middle-aged woman in good health. CDR3 region: CASSLDGSNTGELFF. CDR3 nucleotide sequence: TGCGCCAGCAGCTTGGACGGCTCGAACACCGGGGAGCTGTTTTTT.